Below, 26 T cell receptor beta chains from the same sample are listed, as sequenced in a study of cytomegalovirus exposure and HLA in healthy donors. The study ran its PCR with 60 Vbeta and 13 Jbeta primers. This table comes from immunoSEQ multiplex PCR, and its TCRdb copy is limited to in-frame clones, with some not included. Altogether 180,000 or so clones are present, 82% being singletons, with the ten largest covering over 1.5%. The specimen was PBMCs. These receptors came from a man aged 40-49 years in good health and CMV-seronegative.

The CDR3 nucleotides are TGTGCCAGTGAACTGACAGGGGATGAGTATTTT. Residues: CASELTGDEYF. J is TRBJ2-3 and V is TRBV28; 8 bases are shared with TRBD1. V was pared by 9 bases and J by 13 bases, with 9 bases of the junction left unmatched. The germline V gene has CDR1 MDHEN and CDR2 SYDVKM. The CDR3 extends over 11 amino acids. Together with reference TRBV28 and TRBJ2-3, the CDR3 gives the full variable domain: DVKVTQSSRYLVKRTGEKVFLECVQDMDHENMFWYRQDPGLGLRLIYFSYDVKMKEKGDIPEGYSVSREKKERFSLILESASTNQTSMYLCASELTGDEYFGPGTRLTVL.

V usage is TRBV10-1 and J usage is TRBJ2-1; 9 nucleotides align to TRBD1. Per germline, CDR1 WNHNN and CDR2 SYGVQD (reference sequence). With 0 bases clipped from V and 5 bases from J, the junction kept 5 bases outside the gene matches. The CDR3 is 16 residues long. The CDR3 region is CASSESGRDRDNEQFF. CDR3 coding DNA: TGCGCCAGCAGTGAGTCAGGGAGGGACAGGGACAATGAGCAGTTCTTC.

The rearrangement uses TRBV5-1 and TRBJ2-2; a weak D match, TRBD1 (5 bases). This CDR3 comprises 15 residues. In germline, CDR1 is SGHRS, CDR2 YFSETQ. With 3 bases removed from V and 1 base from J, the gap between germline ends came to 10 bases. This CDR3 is CASSWGILNTGELFF. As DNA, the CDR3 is TGCGCCAGCAGCTGGGGCATTTTGAACACCGGGGAGCTGTTTTTT.

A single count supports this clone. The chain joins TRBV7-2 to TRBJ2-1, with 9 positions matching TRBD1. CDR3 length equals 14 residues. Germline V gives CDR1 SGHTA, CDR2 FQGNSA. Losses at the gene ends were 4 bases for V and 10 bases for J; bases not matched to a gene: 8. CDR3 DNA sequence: TGTGCCAGCAGCTCGCCGGGACAGGGACGGGAGCAGTTCTTC. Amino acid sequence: CASSSPGQGREQFF.

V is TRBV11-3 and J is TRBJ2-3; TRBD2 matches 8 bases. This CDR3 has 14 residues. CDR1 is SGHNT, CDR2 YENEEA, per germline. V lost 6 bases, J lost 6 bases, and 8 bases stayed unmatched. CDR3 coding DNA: TGTGCCAGCAGTGCGGGGGGCGCAACGGATACGCAGTATTTT. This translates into CASSAGGATDTQYF.

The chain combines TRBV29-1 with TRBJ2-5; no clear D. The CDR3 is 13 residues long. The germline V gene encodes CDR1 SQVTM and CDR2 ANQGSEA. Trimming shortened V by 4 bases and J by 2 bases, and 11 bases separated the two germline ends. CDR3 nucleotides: TGCAGCGTTGTTTTGGCACATCAAGAGACCCAGTACTTC. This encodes CSVVLAHQETQYF.

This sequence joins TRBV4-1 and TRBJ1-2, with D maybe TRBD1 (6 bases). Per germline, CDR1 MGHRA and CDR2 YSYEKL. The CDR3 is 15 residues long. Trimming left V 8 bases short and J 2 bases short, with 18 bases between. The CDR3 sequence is CASSPYGQGNYGYTF. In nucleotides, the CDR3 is TGCGCCAGCTCCCCATATGGGCAGGGGAACTATGGCTACACCTTC.

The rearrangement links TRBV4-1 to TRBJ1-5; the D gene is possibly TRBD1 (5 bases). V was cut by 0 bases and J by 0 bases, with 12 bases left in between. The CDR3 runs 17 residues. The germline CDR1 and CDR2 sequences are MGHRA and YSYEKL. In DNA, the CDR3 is TGCGCCAGCAGCCAAGAACTCAGGGCTTATAGCAATCAGCCCCAGCATTTT. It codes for CASSQELRAYSNQPQHF.

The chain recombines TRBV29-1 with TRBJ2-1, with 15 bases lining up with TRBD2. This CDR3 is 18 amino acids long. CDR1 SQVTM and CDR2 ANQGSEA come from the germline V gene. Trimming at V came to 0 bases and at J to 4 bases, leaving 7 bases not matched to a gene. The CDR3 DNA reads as TGCAGCGTTGAAGATCTAGGACTAGCGGGAGGGCAGTACAATGAGCAGTTCTTC. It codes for CSVEDLGLAGGQYNEQFF.

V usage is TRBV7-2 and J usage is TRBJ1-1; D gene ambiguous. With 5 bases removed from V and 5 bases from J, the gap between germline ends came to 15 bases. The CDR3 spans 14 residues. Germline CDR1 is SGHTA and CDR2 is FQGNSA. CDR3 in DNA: TGTGCCAGCAGCCGTCTAGGTTCTGGGACTGAAGCTTTCTTT. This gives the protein CASSRLGSGTEAFF.

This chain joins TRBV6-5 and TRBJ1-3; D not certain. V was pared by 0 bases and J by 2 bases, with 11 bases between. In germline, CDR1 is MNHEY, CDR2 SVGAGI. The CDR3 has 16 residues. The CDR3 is CASSYSIRTPGNTIYF. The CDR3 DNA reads TGTGCCAGCAGTTACTCGATAAGGACTCCTGGAAACACCATATATTTT.

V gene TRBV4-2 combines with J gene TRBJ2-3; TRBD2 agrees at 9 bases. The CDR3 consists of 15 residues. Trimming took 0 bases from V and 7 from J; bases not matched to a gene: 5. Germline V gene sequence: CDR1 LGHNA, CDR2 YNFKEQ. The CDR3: CASSQDPLAGYTQYF. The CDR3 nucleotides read TGTGCCAGCAGCCAAGATCCGCTAGCGGGGTATACGCAGTATTTT.

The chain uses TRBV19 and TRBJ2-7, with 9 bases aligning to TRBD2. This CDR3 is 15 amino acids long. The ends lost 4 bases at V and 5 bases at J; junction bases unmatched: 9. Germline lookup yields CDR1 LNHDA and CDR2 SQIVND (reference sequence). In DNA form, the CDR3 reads TGTGCCAGTAGTACCTCGGGACTAGCCGCGCACGAGCAGTACTTC. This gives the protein CASSTSGLAAHEQYF.

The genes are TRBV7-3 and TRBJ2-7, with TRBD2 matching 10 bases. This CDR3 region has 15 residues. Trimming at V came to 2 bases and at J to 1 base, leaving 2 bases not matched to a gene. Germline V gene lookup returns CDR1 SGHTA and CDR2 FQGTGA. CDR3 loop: CASSLLAGESYEQYF. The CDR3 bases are TGTGCCAGCAGCTTACTAGCGGGAGAATCCTACGAGCAGTACTTC.

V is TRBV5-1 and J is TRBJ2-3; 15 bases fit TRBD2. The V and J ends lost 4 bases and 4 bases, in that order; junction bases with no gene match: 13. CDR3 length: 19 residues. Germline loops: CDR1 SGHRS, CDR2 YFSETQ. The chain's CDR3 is CASSPGLAGGPSGADTQYF. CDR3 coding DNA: TGCGCCAGCAGCCCCGGACTAGCGGGAGGGCCGAGTGGAGCAGATACGCAGTATTTT.

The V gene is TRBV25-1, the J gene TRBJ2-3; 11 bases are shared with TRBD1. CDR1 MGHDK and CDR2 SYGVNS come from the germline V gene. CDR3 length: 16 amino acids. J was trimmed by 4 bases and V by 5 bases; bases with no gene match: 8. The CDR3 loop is CASSTPRTGGPDTQYF. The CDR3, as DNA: TGTGCCAGCAGTACTCCAAGGACAGGGGGCCCAGATACGCAGTATTTT.

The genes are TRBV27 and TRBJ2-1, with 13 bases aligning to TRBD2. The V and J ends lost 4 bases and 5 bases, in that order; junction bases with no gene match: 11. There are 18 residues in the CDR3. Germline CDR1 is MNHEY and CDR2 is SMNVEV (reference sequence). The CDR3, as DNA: TGTGCCAGCAGTTCTCGAATATTGACTAGCGGGAGGAACAATGAGCAGTTCTTC. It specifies CASSSRILTSGRNNEQFF.

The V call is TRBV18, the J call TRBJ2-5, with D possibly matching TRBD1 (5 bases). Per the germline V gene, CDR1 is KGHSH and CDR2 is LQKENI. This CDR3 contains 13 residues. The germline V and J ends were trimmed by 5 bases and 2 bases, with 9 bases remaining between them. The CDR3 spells CASSATAQETQYF. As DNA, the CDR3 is TGTGCCAGCTCAGCGACAGCACAAGAGACCCAGTACTTC.

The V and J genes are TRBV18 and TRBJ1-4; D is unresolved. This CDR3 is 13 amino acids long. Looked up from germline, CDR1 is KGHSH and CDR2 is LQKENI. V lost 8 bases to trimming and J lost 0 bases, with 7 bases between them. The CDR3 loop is CASQHATNEKLFF. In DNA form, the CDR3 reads TGTGCCAGCCAACATGCAACTAATGAAAAACTGTTTTTT. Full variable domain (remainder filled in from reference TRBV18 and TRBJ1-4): NAGVMQNPRHLVRRRGQEARLRCSPMKGHSHVYWYRQLPEEGLKFMVYLQKENIIDESGMPKERFSAEFPKEGPSILRIQQVVRGDSAAYFCASQHATNEKLFFGSGTQLSVL.

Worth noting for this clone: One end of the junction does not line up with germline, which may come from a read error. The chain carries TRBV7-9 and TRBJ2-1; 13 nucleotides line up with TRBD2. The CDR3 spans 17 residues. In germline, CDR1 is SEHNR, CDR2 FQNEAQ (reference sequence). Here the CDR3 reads CASSSSTSGGPDKEQFF. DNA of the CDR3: TGTGCCAGCAGCTCCTCGACTAGCGGGGGGCCGGACAAAGAGCAGTTCTTC.

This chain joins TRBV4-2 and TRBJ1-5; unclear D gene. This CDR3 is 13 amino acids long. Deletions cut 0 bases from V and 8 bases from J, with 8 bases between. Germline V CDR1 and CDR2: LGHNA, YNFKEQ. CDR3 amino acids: CASSQDGEEPQHF. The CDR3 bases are TGTGCCAGCAGCCAAGATGGGGAGGAGCCCCAGCATTTT.

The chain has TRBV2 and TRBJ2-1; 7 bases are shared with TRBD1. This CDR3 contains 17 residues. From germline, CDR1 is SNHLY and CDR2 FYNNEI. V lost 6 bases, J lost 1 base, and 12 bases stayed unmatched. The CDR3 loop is CASSDRARRGSYNEQFF. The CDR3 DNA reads TGTGCCAGCAGCGACAGGGCCCGCCGTGGGTCCTACAATGAGCAGTTCTTC.

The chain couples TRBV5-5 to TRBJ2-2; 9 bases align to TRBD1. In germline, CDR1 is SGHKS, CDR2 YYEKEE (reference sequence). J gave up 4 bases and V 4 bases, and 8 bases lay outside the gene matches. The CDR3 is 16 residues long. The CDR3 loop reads CASSVDRGLITGELFF. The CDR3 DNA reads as TGTGCCAGCAGCGTAGACAGGGGGTTGATCACCGGGGAGCTGTTTTTT.

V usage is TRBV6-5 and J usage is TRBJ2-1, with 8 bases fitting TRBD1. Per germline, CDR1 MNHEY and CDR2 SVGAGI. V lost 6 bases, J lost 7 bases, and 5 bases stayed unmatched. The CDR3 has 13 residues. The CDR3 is CASRGQGGNEQFF. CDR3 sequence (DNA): TGTGCCAGCAGAGGACAGGGTGGAAATGAGCAGTTCTTC.

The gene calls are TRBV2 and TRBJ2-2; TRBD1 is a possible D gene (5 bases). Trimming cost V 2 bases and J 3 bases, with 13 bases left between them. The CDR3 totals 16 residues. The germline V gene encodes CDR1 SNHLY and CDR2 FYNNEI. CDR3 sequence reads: CASSESFRGHTGELFF. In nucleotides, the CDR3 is TGTGCCAGCAGTGAATCTTTTAGGGGTCACACCGGGGAGCTGTTTTTT.

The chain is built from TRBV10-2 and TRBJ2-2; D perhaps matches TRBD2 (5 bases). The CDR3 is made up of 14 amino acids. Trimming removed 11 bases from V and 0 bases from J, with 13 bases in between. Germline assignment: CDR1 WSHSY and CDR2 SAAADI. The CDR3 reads CASSADANTGELFF. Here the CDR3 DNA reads TGCGCCTCCTCAGCGGACGCGAACACCGGGGAGCTGTTTTTT.